This entry lists 24 T cell receptor beta chains sequenced from one sample in a study of T cell responses to AZD1222 COVID-19 vaccine. Assay: immunoSEQ multiplex PCR; the TCRdb copy retains only in-frame clones and omits some. The sample carries around 100,000 clones, more than 85% recorded once. Sequenced here: peripheral blood, sampled on day 0 of AZD1222 vaccination. The source is an adult in good health.

The chain is built from TRBV5-1 and TRBJ2-7; the match to TRBD2 covers 9 bases. Looked up from germline, CDR1 is SGHRS and CDR2 is YFSETQ. The CDR3 is made up of 16 amino acids. V gave up 0 bases and J gave up 3 bases; unmatched junction bases: 7. CDR3 loop: CASSLGLAELNYEQYF. CDR3 DNA sequence: TGCGCCAGCAGCTTGGGACTAGCGGAGCTAAACTACGAGCAGTACTTC.

The chain uses TRBV7-9 and TRBJ1-5, with D unclear. The CDR3 totals 14 residues. The ends were cut back, 2 bases at V and 7 bases at J, with 12 bases in the middle. The germline V gene has CDR1 SEHNR and CDR2 FQNEAQ (reference sequence). The CDR3 DNA is TGTGCCAGCAGCTTAAATCAGGCTTCACAGCCCCAGCATTTT. This encodes CASSLNQASQPQHF.

The CDR3 DNA is TGTGCCAGCAGTCCTGGGACAGGAATGTATGGCTACACCTTC. Residues: CASSPGTGMYGYTF. The chain links TRBV28 to TRBJ1-2; 8 bases match TRBD1. With 5 bases clipped from V and 5 bases from J, the junction kept 7 bases outside the gene matches. Germline CDR1 MDHEN, CDR2 SYDVKM. CDR3 size: 14 residues.

This clone has more than one count but fewer than ten. The genes are TRBV11-2 and TRBJ2-2, with 7 bases aligning to TRBD2. CDR3 size: 15 residues. J gave up 1 base and V 5 bases, and 4 bases lay outside the gene matches. Germline values: CDR1 SGHAT, CDR2 FQNNGV. The CDR3 here is CASSLTGGNTGELFF. DNA for the CDR3: TGTGCCAGCAGCCTGACGGGGGGGAACACCGGGGAGCTGTTTTTT.

V gene TRBV19 combines with J gene TRBJ1-3; a weak D match, TRBD1 (6 bases). CDR1 and CDR2 (germline): LNHDA, SQIVND (reference sequence). This CDR3 has 16 residues. The V gene lost 1 base and the J gene lost 4 bases, with 14 bases spanning the gap. The CDR3 bases are TGTGCCAGTAGTATAGCCCGGGACACAGGAGGAAACACCATATATTTT. This translates into CASSIARDTGGNTIYF.

The rearrangement links TRBV3-1 (or the pseudogene TRBV3-2) to TRBJ1-1; D gene unclear. Trimming cost V 4 bases and J 1 base, with 7 bases left between them. There are 13 residues in the CDR3. Germline V gives CDR1 LGHDT, CDR2 YNNKEL (reference sequence). The CDR3 DNA is TGTGCCAGCAGCCTTCACACGAACACTGAAGCTTTCTTT. It translates to CASSLHTNTEAFF.

This clone was seen only a few times. Distinct nucleotide sequences in the sample also encode this CDR3. This chain uses TRBV5-6 with TRBJ1-2; D perhaps matches TRBD1 (6 bases). V was shortened by 3 bases and J by 1 base, with 10 bases between the two germline ends. Germline V gene data show CDR1 as SGHDT and CDR2 as YYEEEE. This CDR3 is built from 14 residues. The CDR3 DNA follows: TGTGCCAGCAGCTCCTGGACAGTTAACTATGGCTACACCTTC. Translation gives CASSSWTVNYGYTF.

The V call is TRBV7-9, the J call TRBJ1-3; no reliable D call. Germline V gene data show CDR1 as SEHNR and CDR2 as FQNEAQ (reference sequence). V lost 5 bases to trimming and J lost 6 bases, with 17 bases between them. The CDR3 loop spans 15 amino acids. The CDR3 nucleotides read TGTGCCAGCAGCCCGGGATCCGGCCGCCCAAACACCATATATTTT. This codes for CASSPGSGRPNTIYF. The full variable domain, its missing parts supplied by reference TRBV7-9 and TRBJ1-3, is DTGVSQNPRHKITKRGQNVTFRCDPISEHNRLYWYRQTLGQGPEFLTYFQNEAQLEKSRLLSDRFSAERPKGSFSTLEIQRTEQGDSAMYLCASSPGSGRPNTIYFGEGSWLTVV.

The rearrangement links TRBV6-5 to TRBJ1-5, with TRBD1 matching 7 bases. The germline V gene has CDR1 MNHEY and CDR2 SVGAGI. This CDR3 comprises 14 residues. J gave up 3 bases and V 10 bases, and 9 bases lay outside the gene matches. The CDR3 protein is CATQLDRVNQPQHF. The CDR3 DNA is TGTGCCACCCAGCTTGACAGGGTCAATCAGCCCCAGCATTTT.

This clone has just a few counts. This rearrangement joins TRBV6-5 to TRBJ1-6; D remains ambiguous. Deletions cut 0 bases from V and 7 bases from J, with 10 bases between. This CDR3 region has 15 residues. Germline V gene lookup returns CDR1 MNHEY and CDR2 SVGAGI. The CDR3 DNA reads as TGTGCCAGCAGTTACTCGGCAGTCCAGAATTCACCCCTCCACTTT. Protein product: CASSYSAVQNSPLHF.

The genes are TRBV10-1 and TRBJ1-2; a weak D match, TRBD1 (6 bases). Germline assignment: CDR1 WNHNN and CDR2 SYGVQD (reference sequence). CDR3 length equals 11 residues. Deletions cut 6 bases from V and 9 bases from J, with 11 bases between. Written as DNA, the CDR3 is TGCGCCAGCAGGGACAGTCGTCGCTACACCTTC. Protein sequence: CASRDSRRYTF.

V gene TRBV7-6 combines with J gene TRBJ2-7; 8 bases agree with TRBD2. J was trimmed by 5 bases and V by 1 base; bases with no gene match: 7. CDR3 length: 15 residues. The germline V gene encodes CDR1 SGHVS and CDR2 FNYEAQ. Here the CDR3 reads CASSLGAGAANEQYF. Written as DNA, the CDR3 is TGTGCCAGCAGCTTAGGAGCGGGAGCCGCTAACGAGCAGTACTTC.

The V and J genes are TRBV7-9 and TRBJ1-5, with a tentative D call TRBD1 (5 bases). The V gene lost 0 bases and the J gene lost 6 bases, with 12 bases spanning the gap. There are 15 residues in the CDR3. The germline CDR1 and CDR2 sequences are SEHNR and FQNEAQ (reference sequence). The CDR3 DNA follows: TGTGCCAGCAGCTTAGCCTCTGGGGCGAGTCAGCCCCAGCATTTT. This sequence encodes CASSLASGASQPQHF.

CDR3: CASSFGLRETQYF. Written as DNA, the CDR3 is TGTGCCAGCAGTTTTGGGTTGCGAGAGACCCAGTACTTC. The V gene is TRBV12-3 or TRBV12-4, the J gene TRBJ2-5, with no clear D. The CDR3 has 13 amino acids. Trimming removed 3 bases at V and 4 bases at J, with 9 bases between.

The genes are TRBV12-3 or TRBV12-4 and TRBJ1-3; D remains unclear. CDR3 length: 12 residues. V was pared by 7 bases and J by 0 bases, with 4 bases between. As DNA, the CDR3 is TGTGCCAGCACTCTCTCTGGAAACACCATATATTTT. The encoded protein is CASTLSGNTIYF.

V is TRBV27 and J is TRBJ1-1; D is undetermined. This CDR3 region has 16 residues. The germline CDR1 and CDR2 sequences are MNHEY and SMNVEV (reference sequence). V was cut by 5 bases and J by 0 bases, with 16 bases left in between. The CDR3 protein is CASSPPFGRMNTEAFF. CDR3 sequence (DNA): TGTGCCAGCAGTCCTCCCTTTGGACGAATGAACACTGAAGCTTTCTTT.

The rearrangement links TRBV10-3 to TRBJ1-1, with TRBD1 matching 9 bases. Trimming removed 8 bases from V and 5 bases from J; junction bases left unmatched: 3. Germline values: CDR1 ENHRY, CDR2 SYGVKD. The CDR3 totals 12 residues. The CDR3 sequence: CAIGTGWTEAFF. The CDR3 DNA is TGTGCCATCGGGACAGGGTGGACTGAAGCTTTCTTT.

The CDR3 DNA is TGTGCCAGCAGCTCGCCGGACAAACTAGGCTCTGGAAACACCATATATTTT. This translates into CASSSPDKLGSGNTIYF. V is TRBV7-6 and J is TRBJ1-3; D might be TRBD1 (5 bases). V lost 4 bases and J 0 bases, leaving 16 bases between the germline ends. Germline V lookup: CDR1 SGHVS, CDR2 FNYEAQ. The CDR3 runs to 17 residues.

The chain joins TRBV11-2 to TRBJ1-1, with a weak D call TRBD1 (6 bases). Germline CDR1 reads SGHAT; CDR2 reads FQNNGV. Trimming took 3 bases from V and 1 from J, leaving 24 bases between them. The CDR3 has 19 amino acids. The CDR3, as DNA: TGTGCCAGCAGCTTGGTGGGACACTTTTATAGCCCCGGGAACACTGAAGCTTTCTTT. Protein: CASSLVGHFYSPGNTEAFF.

This chain uses TRBV19 with TRBJ1-1, with D perhaps TRBD1 (6 bases). CDR1 and CDR2 (germline): LNHDA, SQIVND (reference sequence). The CDR3 is 13 residues long. V lost 7 bases and J lost 3, with 12 bases in between. CDR3 residues: CASKWGQDTEAFF. The CDR3 nucleotides are TGTGCCAGTAAATGGGGGCAGGACACTGAAGCTTTCTTT.

The chain carries TRBV6-5 and TRBJ2-7; D might be TRBD2 (5 bases). The CDR3 spans 12 residues. Trimming shortened V by 6 bases and J by 5 bases, and 11 bases separated the two germline ends. CDR1 and CDR2 from the germline V gene are MNHEY and SVGAGI. Here the CDR3 DNA reads TGTGCCAGCAGGAGTAGCGTAAACGAGCAGTACTTC. It encodes CASRSSVNEQYF.

The chain carries TRBV5-1 and TRBJ1-6, with a weak D call TRBD1 (5 bases). The V gene lost 0 bases and the J gene lost 7 bases, with 11 bases spanning the gap. The CDR3 is 15 residues long. CDR1 and CDR2 (germline): SGHRS, YFSETQ. CDR3 sequence reads: CASSLEGRANSPLHF. DNA of the CDR3: TGCGCCAGCAGCTTGGAAGGCAGGGCGAATTCACCCCTCCACTTT.

The rearrangement uses TRBV28 and TRBJ2-5; no firm D call. This CDR3 is built from 13 residues. Looked up from germline, CDR1 is MDHEN and CDR2 is SYDVKM. V lost 3 bases to trimming and J lost 0 bases, with 5 bases between them. This chain's CDR3 is CASSFGDQETQYF. In DNA, the CDR3 is TGTGCCAGCAGTTTTGGTGACCAAGAGACCCAGTACTTC.

V usage is TRBV7-9 and J usage is TRBJ2-7; 8 bases are shared with TRBD2. Germline values: CDR1 SEHNR, CDR2 FQNEAQ (reference sequence). The V segment lost 4 bases and the J segment 3 bases; nucleotides outside the gene matches: 14. The CDR3 has 17 residues. CDR3 region: CASSSASAVSGNYEQYF. The CDR3 DNA reads TGTGCCAGCAGCTCCGCGTCTGCAGTTAGCGGGAACTACGAGCAGTACTTC.